This T cell receptor beta chain was documented in a study of beta chain features in type 1 diabetes. Points from the study as a whole: In every one of the four CD4+ subsets, TCRB CDR3s were moderately but significantly shorter in Type 1 diabetes patients. PCR might preferentially amplify shorter templates, equally in patients and controls. Patients' naive, central memory and regulatory TCRB repertoires appeared more alike than those of healthy donors. There were fewer insertions and more deletions at the VDJ junctions of type 1 diabetes patients.

Expressed TCRB transcripts were sequenced, since all the RNA that had been isolated was reverse transcribed. Libraries were prepared by immunoSEQ multiplex PCR; TCRdb keeps only in-frame clonotypes and omits some of them. The data show around 150,000 clones, around 9.7% seen once. On this clone: Antigen specificity is unknown.

This clonotype originated in a woman aged 30 to 39 with type 1 diabetes. The sample comprised central memory CD4+ T cells from blood.

CDR3 sequence: CASSPIAGAGNEQFF. CDR3 bases: TGCGCCAGCAGCCCTATAGCGGGAGCAGGGAATGAGCAGTTCTTC. This chain links TRBV5-1 with TRBJ2-1; 9 bases align to TRBD2. Trimming cost V 4 bases and J 7 bases; bases outside gene matches: 9. The CDR3 is made up of 15 amino acids. Germline V gene sequence: CDR1 SGHRS, CDR2 YFSETQ.